This section outlines one T cell receptor beta chain sequence together with its context. Antigen: not known. The data derive from a study of T cells in localized non-small cell lung cancer. Study-level points and caveats: Sequencing was limited to one tumor region, leaving the possibility of heterogeneity open. In uninvolved adjacent lung, T cell clonality reached its highest value, exceeding tumor. Among the top 100 tumor clones, a median around 62 appeared in adjacent lung.

V trimming: 7 bases; J trimming: 5 bases; junction bases outside the gene matches: 8. The CDR3 contains 14 residues. The germline gives CDR1 LNHDA, CDR2 SQIVND (reference sequence). Some clones are missing from TCRdb's copy, which holds only in-frame ones; the method was immunoSEQ multiplex PCR. The sample contains around 40,000 clones, approximately 91% of which appear only once. This TCR derives from an older female donor with stage I squamous cell lung carcinoma. V usage is TRBV19 and J usage is TRBJ1-1, with 9 bases identical to TRBD1. The input for sequencing was peripheral blood, taken before any cancer treatment. CDR3 coding DNA: TGTGCCAGTACCTACGGGACAGGGAGGACTGAAGCTTTCTTT. Amino acid sequence: CASTYGTGRTEAFF.